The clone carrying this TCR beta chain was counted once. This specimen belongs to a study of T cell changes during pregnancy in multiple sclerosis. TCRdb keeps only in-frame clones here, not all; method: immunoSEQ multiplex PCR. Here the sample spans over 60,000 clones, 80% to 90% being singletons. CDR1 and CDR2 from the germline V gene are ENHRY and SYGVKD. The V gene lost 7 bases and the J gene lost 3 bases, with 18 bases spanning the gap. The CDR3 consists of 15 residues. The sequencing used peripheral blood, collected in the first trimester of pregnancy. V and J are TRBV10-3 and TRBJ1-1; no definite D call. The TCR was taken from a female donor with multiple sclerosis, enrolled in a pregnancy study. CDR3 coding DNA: TGTGCCATCATGCCGGGGAGGCATGAGGACACTGAAGCTTTCTTT. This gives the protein CAIMPGRHEDTEAFF.